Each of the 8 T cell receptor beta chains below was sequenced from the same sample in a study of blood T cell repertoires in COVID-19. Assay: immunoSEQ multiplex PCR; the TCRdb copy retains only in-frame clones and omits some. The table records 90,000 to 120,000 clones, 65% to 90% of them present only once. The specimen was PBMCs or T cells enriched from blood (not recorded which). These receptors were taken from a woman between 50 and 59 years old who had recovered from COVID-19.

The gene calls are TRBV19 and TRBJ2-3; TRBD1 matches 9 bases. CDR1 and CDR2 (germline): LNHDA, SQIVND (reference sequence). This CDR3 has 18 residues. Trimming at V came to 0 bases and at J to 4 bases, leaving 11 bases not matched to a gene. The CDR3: CASSIEWLGTGRSDTQYF. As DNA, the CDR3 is TGTGCCAGTAGTATAGAGTGGCTGGGGACAGGGAGGTCAGATACGCAGTATTTT.

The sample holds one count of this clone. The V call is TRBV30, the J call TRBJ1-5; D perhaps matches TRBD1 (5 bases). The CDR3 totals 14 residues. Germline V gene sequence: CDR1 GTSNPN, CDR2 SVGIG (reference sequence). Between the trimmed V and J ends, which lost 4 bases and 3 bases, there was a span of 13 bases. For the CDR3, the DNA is TGTGCCTGGAAGGTCGGACATCACAATCAGCCCCAGCATTTT. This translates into CAWKVGHHNQPQHF.

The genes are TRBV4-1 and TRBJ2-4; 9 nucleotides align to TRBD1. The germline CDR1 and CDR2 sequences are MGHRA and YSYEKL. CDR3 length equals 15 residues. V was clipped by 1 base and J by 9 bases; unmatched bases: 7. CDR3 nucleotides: TGCGCCAGCAGCCAAGGGACAGGGGAGAGTGGCATTCAGTACTTC. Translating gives CASSQGTGESGIQYF.

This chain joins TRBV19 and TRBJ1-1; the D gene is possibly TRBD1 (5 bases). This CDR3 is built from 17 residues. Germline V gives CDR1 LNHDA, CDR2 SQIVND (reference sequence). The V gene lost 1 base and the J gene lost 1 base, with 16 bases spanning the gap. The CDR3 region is CASSIGGRGVGNTEAFF. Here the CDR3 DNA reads TGTGCCAGTAGTATAGGGGGGAGGGGCGTCGGGAACACTGAAGCTTTCTTT. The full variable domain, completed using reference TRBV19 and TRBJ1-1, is DGGITQSPKYLFRKEGQNVTLSCEQNLNHDAMYWYRQDPGQGLRLIYYSQIVNDFQKGDIAEGYSVSREKKESFPLTVTSAQKNPTAFYLCASSIGGRGVGNTEAFFGQGTRLTVV.

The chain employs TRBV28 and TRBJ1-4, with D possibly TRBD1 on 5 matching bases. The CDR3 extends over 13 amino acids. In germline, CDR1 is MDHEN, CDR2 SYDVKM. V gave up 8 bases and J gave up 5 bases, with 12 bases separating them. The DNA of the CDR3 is TGTGCCAGCGGGGCCAGCGCCAATGAAAAACTGTTTTTT. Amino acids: CASGASANEKLFF.

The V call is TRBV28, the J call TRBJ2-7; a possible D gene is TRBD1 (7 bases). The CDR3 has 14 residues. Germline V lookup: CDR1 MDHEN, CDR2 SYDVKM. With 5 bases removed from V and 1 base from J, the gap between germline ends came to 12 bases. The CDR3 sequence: CASSRAGGSYEQYF. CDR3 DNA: TGTGCCAGCAGTCGGGCAGGGGGGTCCTACGAGCAGTACTTC.

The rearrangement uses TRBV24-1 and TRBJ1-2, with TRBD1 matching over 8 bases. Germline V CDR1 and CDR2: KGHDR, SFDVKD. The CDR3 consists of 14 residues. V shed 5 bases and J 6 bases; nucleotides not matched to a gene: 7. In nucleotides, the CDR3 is TGTGCCACCAGTGCCCCAGGGGGCTTCGATGGCTACACCTTC. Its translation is CATSAPGGFDGYTF.

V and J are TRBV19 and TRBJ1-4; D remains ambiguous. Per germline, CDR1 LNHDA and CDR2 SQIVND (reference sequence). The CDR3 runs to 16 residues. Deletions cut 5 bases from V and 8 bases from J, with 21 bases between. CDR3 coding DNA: TGTGCCAGTAGTTCCGTAGGGCGGGCGAGTAAGGAAAAACTGTTTTTT. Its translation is CASSSVGRASKEKLFF.